Listed here is a single T cell receptor (beta chain). This sample was included in a study of blood T cell repertoires in COVID-19. Study in general: Some COVID-19 samples were acute and others convalescent; all came from the United States, Italy and Spain. Sources were T cells, B-cell-depleted T cells, or PBMCs; the material itself was cDNA or gDNA.

Germline lookup yields CDR1 LNHDA and CDR2 SQIVND (reference sequence). The CDR3 contains 17 residues. The germline V and J ends were trimmed by 1 base and 1 base, with 14 bases remaining between them. TCRdb's copy holds only in-frame clones and misses some; the assay was immunoSEQ multiplex PCR. The table has 45,000 to 55,000 clones, roughly 80% seen once. The sequencing sample was made of peripheral blood. The source is a human donor in a cohort sampled during active COVID-19. The chain uses TRBV19 and TRBJ1-5; tentatively, D is TRBD1 (5 bases). In DNA form, the CDR3 reads TGTGCCAGTAGTATAGTGGGGGGTTCATGGAGCAATCAGCCCCAGCATTTT. Its translation: CASSIVGGSWSNQPQHF.